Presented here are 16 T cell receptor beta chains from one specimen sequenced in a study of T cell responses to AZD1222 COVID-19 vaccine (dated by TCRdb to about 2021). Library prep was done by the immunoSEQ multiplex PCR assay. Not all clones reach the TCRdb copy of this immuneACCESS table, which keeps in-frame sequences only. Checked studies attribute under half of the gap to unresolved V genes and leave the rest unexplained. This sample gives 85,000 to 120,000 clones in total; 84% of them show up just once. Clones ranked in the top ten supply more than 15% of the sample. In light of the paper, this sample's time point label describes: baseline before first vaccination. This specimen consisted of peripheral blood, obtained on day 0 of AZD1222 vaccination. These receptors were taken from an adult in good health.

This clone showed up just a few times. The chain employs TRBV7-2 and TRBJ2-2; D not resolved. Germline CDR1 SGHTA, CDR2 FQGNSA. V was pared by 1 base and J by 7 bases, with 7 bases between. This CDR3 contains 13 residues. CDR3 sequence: CASSLGTLGELFF. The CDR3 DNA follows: TGTGCCAGCAGCTTAGGTACCCTCGGGGAGCTGTTTTTT.

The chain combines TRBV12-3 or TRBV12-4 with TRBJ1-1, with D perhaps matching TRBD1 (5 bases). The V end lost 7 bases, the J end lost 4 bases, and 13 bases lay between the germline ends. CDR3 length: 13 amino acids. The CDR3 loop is CASNQGGVTEAFF. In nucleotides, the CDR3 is TGTGCCAGCAATCAGGGAGGGGTCACTGAAGCTTTCTTT.

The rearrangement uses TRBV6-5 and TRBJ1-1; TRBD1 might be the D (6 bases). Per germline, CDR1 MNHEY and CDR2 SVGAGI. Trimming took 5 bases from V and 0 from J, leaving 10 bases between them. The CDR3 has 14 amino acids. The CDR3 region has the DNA TGTGCCAGCAGTCGACAGGCCATGAACACTGAAGCTTTCTTT. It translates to CASSRQAMNTEAFF.

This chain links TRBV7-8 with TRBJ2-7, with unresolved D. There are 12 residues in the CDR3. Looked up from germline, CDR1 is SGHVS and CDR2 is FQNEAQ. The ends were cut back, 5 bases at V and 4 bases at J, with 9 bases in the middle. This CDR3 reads CASSLQGYEQYV. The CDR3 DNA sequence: TGTGCCAGCAGCCTACAAGGGTACGAGCAGTACGTC.

DNA for the CDR3: TGTGCCAGCAGTTACAGGGAATCAGGTCAGCCCCAGCATTTT. The encoded protein is CASSYRESGQPQHF. The J gene is TRBJ1-5, the V gene TRBV6-5, with D unclear. Looked up from germline, CDR1 is MNHEY and CDR2 is SVGAGI. With 2 bases removed from V and 6 bases from J, the gap between germline ends came to 11 bases. The CDR3 contains 14 residues.

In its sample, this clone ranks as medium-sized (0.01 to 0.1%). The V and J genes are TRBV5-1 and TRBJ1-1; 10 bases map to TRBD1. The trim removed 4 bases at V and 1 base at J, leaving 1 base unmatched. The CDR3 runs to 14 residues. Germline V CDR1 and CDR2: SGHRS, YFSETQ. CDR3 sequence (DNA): TGCGCCAGCAGCCGGACAGGGGGGAACACTGAAGCTTTCTTT. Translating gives CASSRTGGNTEAFF. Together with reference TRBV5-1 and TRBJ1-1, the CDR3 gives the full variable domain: KAGVTQTPRYLIKTRGQQVTLSCSPISGHRSVSWYQQTPGQGLQFLFEYFSETQRNKGNFPGRFSGRQFSNSRSEMNVSTLELGDSALYLCASSRTGGNTEAFFGQGTRLTVV.

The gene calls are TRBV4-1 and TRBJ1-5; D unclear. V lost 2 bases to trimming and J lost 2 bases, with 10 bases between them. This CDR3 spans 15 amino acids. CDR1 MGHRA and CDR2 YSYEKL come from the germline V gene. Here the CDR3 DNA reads TGCGCCAGCAGCCAACGGACCGGGGGCAATCAGCCCCAGCATTTT. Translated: CASSQRTGGNQPQHF.

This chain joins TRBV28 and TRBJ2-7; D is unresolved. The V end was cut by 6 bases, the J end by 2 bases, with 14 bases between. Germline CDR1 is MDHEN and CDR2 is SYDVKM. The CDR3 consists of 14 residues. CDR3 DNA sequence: TGTGCCAGCAGCCCAGCCGGGCCGCCCTACGAGCAGTACTTC. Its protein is CASSPAGPPYEQYF.

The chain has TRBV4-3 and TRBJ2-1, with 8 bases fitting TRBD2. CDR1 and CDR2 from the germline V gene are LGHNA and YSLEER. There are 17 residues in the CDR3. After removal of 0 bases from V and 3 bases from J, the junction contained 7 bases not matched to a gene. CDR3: CASSQDGAGGRYNEQFF. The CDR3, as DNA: TGCGCCAGCAGCCAAGACGGGGCGGGGGGCCGCTACAATGAGCAGTTCTTC.

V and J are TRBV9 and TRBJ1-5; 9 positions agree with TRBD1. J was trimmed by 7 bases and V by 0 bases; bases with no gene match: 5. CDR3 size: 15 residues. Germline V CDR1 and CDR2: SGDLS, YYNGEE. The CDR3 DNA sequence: TGTGCCAGCAGCGTAGGGGACAGGGCGGAACAGCCCCAGCATTTT. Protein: CASSVGDRAEQPQHF.

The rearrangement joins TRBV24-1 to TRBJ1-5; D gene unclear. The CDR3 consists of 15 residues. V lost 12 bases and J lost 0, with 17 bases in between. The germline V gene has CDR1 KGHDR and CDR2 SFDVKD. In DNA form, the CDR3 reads TGTGCCTCTCAATTATTGACGCGTAGCAATCAGCCCCAGCATTTT. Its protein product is CASQLLTRSNQPQHF.

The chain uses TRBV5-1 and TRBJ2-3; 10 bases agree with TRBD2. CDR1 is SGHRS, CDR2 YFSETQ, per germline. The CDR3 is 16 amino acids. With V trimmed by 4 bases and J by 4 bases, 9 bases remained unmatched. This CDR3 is CASSAISGGRSDTQYF. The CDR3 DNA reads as TGCGCCAGCAGCGCTATTAGCGGGGGGCGCTCAGATACGCAGTATTTT. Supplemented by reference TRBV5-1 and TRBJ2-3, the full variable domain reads KAGVTQTPRYLIKTRGQQVTLSCSPISGHRSVSWYQQTPGQGLQFLFEYFSETQRNKGNFPGRFSGRQFSNSRSEMNVSTLELGDSALYLCASSAISGGRSDTQYFGPGTRLTVL.

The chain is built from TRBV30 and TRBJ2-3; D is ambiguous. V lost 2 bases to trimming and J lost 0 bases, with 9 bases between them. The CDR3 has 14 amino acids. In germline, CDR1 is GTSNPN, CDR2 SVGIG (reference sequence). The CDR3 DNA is TGTGCCTGGAGTACACAGAGTAGCACAGATACGCAGTATTTT. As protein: CAWSTQSSTDTQYF.

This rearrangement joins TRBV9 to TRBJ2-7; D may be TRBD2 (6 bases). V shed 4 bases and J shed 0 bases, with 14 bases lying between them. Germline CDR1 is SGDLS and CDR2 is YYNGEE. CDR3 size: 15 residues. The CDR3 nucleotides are TGTGCCAGCAGCTCCCTCGGGGACTTCTCCTACGAGCAGTACTTC. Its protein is CASSSLGDFSYEQYF.

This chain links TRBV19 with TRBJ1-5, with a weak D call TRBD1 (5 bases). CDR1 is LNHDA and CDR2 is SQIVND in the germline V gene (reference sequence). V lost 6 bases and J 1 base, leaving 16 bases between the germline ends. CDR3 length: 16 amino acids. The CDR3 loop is CASSPTQGTSNQPQHF. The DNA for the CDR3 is TGTGCCAGTAGCCCAACCCAGGGAACAAGCAATCAGCCCCAGCATTTT.

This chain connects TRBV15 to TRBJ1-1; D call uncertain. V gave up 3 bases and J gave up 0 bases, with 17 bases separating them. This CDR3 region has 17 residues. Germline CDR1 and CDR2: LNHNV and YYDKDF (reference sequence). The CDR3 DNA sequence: TGTGCCACCAGCAGGGACTTACATGGTCCGATGAACACTGAAGCTTTCTTT. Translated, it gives CATSRDLHGPMNTEAFF.